This T cell receptor (beta chain) was identified in a study of blood T cell repertoires in COVID-19 (dated by TCRdb to 2019 to 2021). Regarding the study in general: The collaborator samples originated in the United States, Italy and Spain and spanned the acute and convalescent phases of COVID-19. The repertoires were released in a freely available public database intended as a resource for research on the immune response to SARS-CoV-2. The material from the prospective study consisted of cDNA or gDNA derived from T cells, B-cell-depleted T cells, or PBMCs. Sample metadata almost always included a de-identified subject ID, COVID-19 status, age in years and sex. Where available, HLA class I and class II types were obtained from metadata supplied by the sample provider rather than from assay-based typing. The dataset comprised deeply sampled blood TCRbeta repertoires from subjects exposed to, actively infected with, or recovered from COVID-19. The samples were drawn from two sources: the first 160 participants of the ongoing ImmuneRACE study, and 950 to 1,500 subjects contributed by 6 global collaborators. Results the study describes overall, beyond this receptor: How much clinical and demographic metadata was included differed by source and by participant, and the metadata was provided uncurated.

TCRbeta CDR3 regions were amplified from genomic DNA by means of the immunoSEQ Assay, a bias-controlled multiplex PCR. The authors' analysis ran thus. The number of nucleated cells in each sample was estimated by amplification of reference gene primers within the assay. Sequence reads were collapsed and filtered to measure the absolute abundance of every unique TCRbeta CDR3 rearrangement. Productive Simpson clonality was computed per sample as the square root of Simpson's diversity index over productive rearrangements. The clones in this table, taken by TCRdb from immuneACCESS, are in-frame only. Not every clone is retained; where verified, under half of the shortfall comes from an unresolved V gene, and the cause of the rest is unknown. V and J calls and clone size are as listed in that table; D and trimming were resolved from the DNA. Present in this sample are approximately 230,000 clones, roughly 84% of which were seen just once. Around 3.6% of the sample is in the top ten clones.

Whole blood was collected in K2EDTA tubes by collaborating institutions according to the institutions' own protocols. Collaborator samples were shipped for TCRbeta analysis as frozen whole blood, isolated PBMCs, or DNA extracted from either sample type. Including cysteine and phenylalanine, the CDR3 has 14 amino acids. Of the read, only the CDR3 DNA is kept; its 42 bases are in frame from base 1. The germline ends are 10 bases apart after V is trimmed by 1 base and J by 4 bases. As encoded in the germline V gene (reference sequence), CDR1 is SEHNR while CDR2 is FQNEAQ. Notes on this clone: Its specific antigen is unknown. It has no much larger one-base neighbor in the sample; base qualities were not kept.

The sample comprised peripheral blood. The sequence links TRBV7-9 to TRBJ1-2; no confident D gene assignment can be made. The clonotype originates from a woman in her thirties or forties with active or convalescent COVID-19. The CDR3 corresponds to CASSLGGIGYGYTF. The base sequence is TGTGCCAGCAGCTTAGGAGGGATCGGCTATGGCTACACCTTC.